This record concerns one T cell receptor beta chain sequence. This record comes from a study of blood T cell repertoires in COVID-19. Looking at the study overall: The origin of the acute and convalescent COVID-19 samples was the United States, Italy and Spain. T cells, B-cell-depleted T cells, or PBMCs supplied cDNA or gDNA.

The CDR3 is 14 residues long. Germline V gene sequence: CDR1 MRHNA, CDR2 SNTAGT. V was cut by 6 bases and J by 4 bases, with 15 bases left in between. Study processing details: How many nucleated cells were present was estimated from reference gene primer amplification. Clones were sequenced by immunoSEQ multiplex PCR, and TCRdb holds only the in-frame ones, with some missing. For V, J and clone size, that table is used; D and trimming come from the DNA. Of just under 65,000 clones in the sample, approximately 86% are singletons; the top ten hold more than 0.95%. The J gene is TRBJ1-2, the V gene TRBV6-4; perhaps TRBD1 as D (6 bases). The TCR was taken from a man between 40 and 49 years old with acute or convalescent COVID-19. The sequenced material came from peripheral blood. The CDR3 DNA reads TGTGCCAGCAGACCTTCTACAGGGTCCTATGGCTACACCTTC. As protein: CASRPSTGSYGYTF.